This T cell receptor (beta chain) was sequenced in a study of blood T cell repertoires in COVID-19. The wider study: T cells, B-cell-depleted T cells, or PBMCs provided the cDNA or gDNA that served as material.

This CDR3 region has 15 residues. Germline CDR1 is SNHLY and CDR2 is FYNNEI. V shed 6 bases, J shed 2 bases, and the junction held 5 bases outside the gene matches. This clone was counted a single time. TCRdb's copy holds only in-frame clones and misses some; the assay was immunoSEQ multiplex PCR. This table has some 360,000 clones, more than 70% appearing once. The gene calls are TRBV2 and TRBJ2-3; 10 nucleotides align to TRBD2. The sequencing input was peripheral blood. The origin of this receptor is a woman between 55 and 75 years old with COVID-19, enrolled during active disease. The DNA of the CDR3 is TGTGCCAGCAGGAAAACTAGCGGGGTCACAGATACGCAGTATTTT. Translating it yields CASRKTSGVTDTQYF. Drawing the rest from reference TRBV2 and TRBJ2-3, the complete variable domain is EPEVTQTPSHQVTQMGQEVILRCVPISNHLYFYWYRQILGQKVEFLVSFYNNEISEKSEIFDDQFSVERPDGSNFTLKIRSTKLEDSAMYFCASRKTSGVTDTQYFGPGTRLTVL.